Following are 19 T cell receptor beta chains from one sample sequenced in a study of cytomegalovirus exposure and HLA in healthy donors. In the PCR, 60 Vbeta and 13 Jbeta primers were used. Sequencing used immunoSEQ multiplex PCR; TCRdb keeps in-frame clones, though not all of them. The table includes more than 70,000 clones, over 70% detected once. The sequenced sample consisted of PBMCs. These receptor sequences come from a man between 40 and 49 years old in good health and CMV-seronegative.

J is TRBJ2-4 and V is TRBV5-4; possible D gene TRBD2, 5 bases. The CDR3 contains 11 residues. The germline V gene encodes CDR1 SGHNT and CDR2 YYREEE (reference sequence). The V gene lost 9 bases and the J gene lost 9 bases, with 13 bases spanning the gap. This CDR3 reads CATAGPGIQYF. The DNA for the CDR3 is TGTGCCACCGCGGGTCCTGGCATTCAGTACTTC.

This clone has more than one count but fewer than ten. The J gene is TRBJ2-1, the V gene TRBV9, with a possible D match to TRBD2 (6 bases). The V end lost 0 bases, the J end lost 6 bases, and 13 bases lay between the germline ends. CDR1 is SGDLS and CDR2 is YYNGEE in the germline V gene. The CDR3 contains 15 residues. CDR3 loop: CASSVARGPRNEQFF. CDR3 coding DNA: TGTGCCAGCAGCGTAGCGCGGGGCCCCCGCAATGAGCAGTTCTTC.

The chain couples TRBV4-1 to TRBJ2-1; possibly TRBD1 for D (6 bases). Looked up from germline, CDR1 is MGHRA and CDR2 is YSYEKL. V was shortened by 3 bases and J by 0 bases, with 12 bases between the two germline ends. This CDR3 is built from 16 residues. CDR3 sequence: CASSHRQASSYNEQFF. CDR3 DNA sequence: TGCGCCAGCAGCCACCGACAGGCAAGCTCCTACAATGAGCAGTTCTTC.

CDR3 sequence (DNA): TGTGCCAGCAGCCCGGGTTGGGGGGAGAGGGAGCTGTTTTTT. It yields the protein CASSPGWGERELFF. The chain carries TRBV5-6 and TRBJ2-2, with D possibly matching TRBD2 (6 bases). The V gene's germline CDR1 is SGHDT and CDR2 YYEEEE. The CDR3 is 14 amino acids. V lost 4 bases, J lost 9 bases, and 16 bases lay in between.

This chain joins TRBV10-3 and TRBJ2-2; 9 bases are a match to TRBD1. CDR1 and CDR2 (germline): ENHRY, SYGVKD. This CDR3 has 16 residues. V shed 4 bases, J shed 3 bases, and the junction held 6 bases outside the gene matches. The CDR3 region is CAISAIGQGYTGELFF. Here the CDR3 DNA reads TGTGCCATCAGTGCCATCGGACAGGGGTACACCGGGGAGCTGTTTTTT.

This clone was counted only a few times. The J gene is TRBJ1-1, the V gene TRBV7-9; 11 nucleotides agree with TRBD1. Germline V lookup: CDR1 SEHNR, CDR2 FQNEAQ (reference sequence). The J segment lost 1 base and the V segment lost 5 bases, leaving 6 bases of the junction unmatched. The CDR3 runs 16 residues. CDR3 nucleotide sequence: TGTGCCAGCAGCCCGGGACAGGGGGTCCCGAACACTGAAGCTTTCTTT. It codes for CASSPGQGVPNTEAFF.

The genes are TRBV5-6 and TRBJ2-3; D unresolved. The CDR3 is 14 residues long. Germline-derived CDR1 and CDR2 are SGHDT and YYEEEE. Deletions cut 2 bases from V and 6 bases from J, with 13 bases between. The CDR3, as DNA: TGTGCCAGCAGCTTAAAAACTCCTTGGGATACGCAGTATTTT. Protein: CASSLKTPWDTQYF.

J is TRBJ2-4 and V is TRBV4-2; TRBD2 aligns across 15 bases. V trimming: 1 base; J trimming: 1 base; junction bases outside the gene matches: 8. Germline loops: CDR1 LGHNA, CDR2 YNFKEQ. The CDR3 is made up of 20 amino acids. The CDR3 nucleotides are TGTGCCAGCAGCCAAGTTCGGACTAGCGGGGGGGCCGGGGCCAAAAACATTCAGTACTTC. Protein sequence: CASSQVRTSGGAGAKNIQYF.

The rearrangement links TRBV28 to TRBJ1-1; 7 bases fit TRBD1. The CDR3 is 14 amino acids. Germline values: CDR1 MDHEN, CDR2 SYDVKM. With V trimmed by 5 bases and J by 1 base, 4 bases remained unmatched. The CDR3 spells CASSGDRSNTEAFF. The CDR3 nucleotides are TGTGCCAGCAGTGGGGACAGATCGAACACTGAAGCTTTCTTT.

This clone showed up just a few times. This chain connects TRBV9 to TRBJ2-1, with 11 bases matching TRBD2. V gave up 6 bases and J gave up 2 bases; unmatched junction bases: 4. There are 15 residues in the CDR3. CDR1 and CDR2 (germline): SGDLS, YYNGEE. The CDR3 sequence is CASNPTSGAYNEQFF. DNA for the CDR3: TGTGCCAGCAACCCGACTAGCGGGGCCTACAATGAGCAGTTCTTC. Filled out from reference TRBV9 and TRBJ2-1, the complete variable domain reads DSGVTQTPKHLITATGQRVTLRCSPRSGDLSVYWYQQSLDQGLQFLIQYYNGEERAKGNILERFSAQQFPDLHSELNLSSLELGDSALYFCASNPTSGAYNEQFFGPGTRLTVL.

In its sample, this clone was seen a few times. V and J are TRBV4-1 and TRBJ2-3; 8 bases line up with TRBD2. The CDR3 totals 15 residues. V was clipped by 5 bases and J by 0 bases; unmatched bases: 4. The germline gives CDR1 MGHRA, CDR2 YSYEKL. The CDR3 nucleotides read TGCGCCAGCAGCTATCTAGCGGGTAGCACAGATACGCAGTATTTT. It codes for CASSYLAGSTDTQYF.

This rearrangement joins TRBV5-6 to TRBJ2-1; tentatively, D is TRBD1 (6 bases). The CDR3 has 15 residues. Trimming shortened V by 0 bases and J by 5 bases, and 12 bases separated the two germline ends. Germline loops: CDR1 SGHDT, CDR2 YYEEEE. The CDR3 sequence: CASSLVGQTDNEQFF. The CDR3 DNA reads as TGTGCCAGCAGCTTGGTAGGACAGACTGACAATGAGCAGTTCTTC.

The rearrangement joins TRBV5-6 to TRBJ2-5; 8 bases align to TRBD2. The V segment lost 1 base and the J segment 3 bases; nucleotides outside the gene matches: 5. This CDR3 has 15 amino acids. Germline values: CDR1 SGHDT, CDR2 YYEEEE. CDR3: CASSLKLAEKETQYF. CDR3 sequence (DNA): TGTGCCAGCAGCTTGAAACTAGCGGAGAAAGAGACCCAGTACTTC.

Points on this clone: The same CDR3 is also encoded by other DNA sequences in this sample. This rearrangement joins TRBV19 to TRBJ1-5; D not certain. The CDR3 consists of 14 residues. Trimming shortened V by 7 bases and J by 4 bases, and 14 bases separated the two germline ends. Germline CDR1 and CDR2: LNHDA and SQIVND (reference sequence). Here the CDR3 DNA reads TGTGCCAGTATTGCAGACTTTAGTAATCAGCCCCAGCATTTT. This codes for CASIADFSNQPQHF.

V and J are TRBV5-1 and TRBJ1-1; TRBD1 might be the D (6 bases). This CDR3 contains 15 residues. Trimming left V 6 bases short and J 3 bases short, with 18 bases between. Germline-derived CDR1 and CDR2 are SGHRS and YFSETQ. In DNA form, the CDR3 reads TGCGCCAGCACTTACTACAGGGCTGAAGACACTGAAGCTTTCTTT. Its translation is CASTYYRAEDTEAFF.

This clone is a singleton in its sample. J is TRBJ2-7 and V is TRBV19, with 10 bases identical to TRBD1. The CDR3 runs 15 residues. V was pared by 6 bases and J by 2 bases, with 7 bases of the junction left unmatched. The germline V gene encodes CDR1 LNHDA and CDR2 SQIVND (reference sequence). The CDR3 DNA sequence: TGTGCCAGTAGGGGACCCGGGACAGGGGCCTACGAGCAGTACTTC. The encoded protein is CASRGPGTGAYEQYF.

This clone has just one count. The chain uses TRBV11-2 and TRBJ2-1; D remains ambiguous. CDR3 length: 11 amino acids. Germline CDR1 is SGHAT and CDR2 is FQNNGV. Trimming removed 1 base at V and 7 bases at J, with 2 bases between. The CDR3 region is CASSLVNEQFF. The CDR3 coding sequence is TGTGCCAGCAGCTTAGTAAATGAGCAGTTCTTC.

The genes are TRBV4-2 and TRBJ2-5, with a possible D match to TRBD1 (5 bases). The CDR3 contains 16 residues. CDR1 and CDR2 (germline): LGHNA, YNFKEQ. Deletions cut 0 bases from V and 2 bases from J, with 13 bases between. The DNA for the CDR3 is TGTGCCAGCAGCCAAGATGAAGGAAGGGGTCAAGAGACCCAGTACTTC. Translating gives CASSQDEGRGQETQYF.

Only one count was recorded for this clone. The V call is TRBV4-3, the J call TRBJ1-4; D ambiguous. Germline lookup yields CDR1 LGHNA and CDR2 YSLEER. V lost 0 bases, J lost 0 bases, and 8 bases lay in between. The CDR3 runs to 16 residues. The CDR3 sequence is CASSQDFAATNEKLFF. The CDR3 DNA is TGCGCCAGCAGCCAAGATTTCGCGGCAACTAATGAAAAACTGTTTTTT.